The T cell receptor beta chain under discussion was sequenced for a study of cytomegalovirus exposure and HLA in healthy donors. Study-wide results and limits: Some V segments (TRBV6-2 and TRBV6-3 among them) were excluded as indistinguishable. The authors enumerated 150 to 200 TCR beta chains as linked to cytomegalovirus. HLA allele associations emerged for 17,000 or so TCR beta sequences in a later analysis, at 0.05 false discovery rate. Among CMV-associated TCR beta chains, most appeared HLA-restricted in a later analysis.

This PCR relied on a set of 60 Vbeta primers and 13 Jbeta primers. Assay used: immunoSEQ multiplex PCR; TCRdb lists only in-frame clones, some missing. The sample records 150,000 or so clones, approximately 86% being singletons. For this clone: Its cognate antigen is unknown.

CDR1 is MNHNS and CDR2 is SASEGT in the germline V gene. The CDR3 is made up of 13 amino acids. What was sequenced was PBMCs. The chain employs TRBV6-1 and TRBJ2-5; 7 nucleotides match TRBD2. TRBJ2-7 explains the end of the DNA better; the J call may be wrong. This clonotype originated in a woman in her 50s in good health and CMV-seropositive. The CDR3 nucleotides are TGTGCCAGCAGTAGCGGGACCTTCTACGAGCAGTACTTC. Translation: CASSSGTFYEQYF.